These T cell receptor beta chains were read from a single sample in a study of CD8+ T cells in alopecia areata. Only in-frame clones appear in the TCRdb table, and some are missing; sequencing was by immunoSEQ multiplex PCR. The repertoire includes 110,000 or so clones, 56% of them detected once, and about 3.2% sits in the top ten. Sequenced here: CD4+ T cells sorted from blood, sampled at week 24, from a patient treated with tofacitinib. The source of these receptors is a human donor with alopecia areata. The CDR3 runs from the conserved cysteine through the conserved F or W. A D gene is named only where the DNA matches it firmly. The listing skips clone size in some rows; elsewhere it reads once, few, many or a size class.

d_gene,v_gene,j_gene,abundance,CDR3nt,CDR3aa
TRBD1,TRBV5-6,TRBJ1-2,.,TGTGCCAGCAGCCCCGGGACAGAGAATGGCTACACCTTC,CASSPGTENGYTF
TRBD1,TRBV5-6,TRBJ1-5,.,TGTGCCAGCAGCGTTAGACAGGGGATTGGCAATCAGCCCCAGCATTTT,CASSVRQGIGNQPQHF
.,TRBV7-2,TRBJ2-7,.,TGTGCCAGCAGCTTAGGATTCGGGGGATCACCCTACGAGCAGTACTTC,CASSLGFGGSPYEQYF
TRBD2,TRBV5-1,TRBJ2-5,.,TGCGCCAGCAGCCTCGGACTAGCGGGGTACCAAGAGACCCAGTACTTC,CASSLGLAGYQETQYF
.,TRBV30,TRBJ1-5,.,TGTGCCTGGAGTGGAGGCAGGTTCTCCATGGGCAATCAGCCCCAGCATTTT,CAWSGGRFSMGNQPQHF
TRBD1,TRBV29-1,TRBJ2-2,few,TGCAGCATTCGGGACAGGACCCTCTCCGGGGAGCTGTTTTTT,CSIRDRTLSGELFF
TRBD1,TRBV29-1,TRBJ1-2,.,TGCAGCGTTGAATATGGGACAGCGAACTATGGCTACACCTTC,CSVEYGTANYGYTF
TRBD1,TRBV11-2,TRBJ1-2,few,TGTGCCAGCGACCGGGACAGGGGTTATAATGGCTACACCTTC,CASDRDRGYNGYTF
.,TRBV6-6,TRBJ2-1,.,TGTGCCAGCAAATACGGGATCACCCCTTCCTACAATGAGCAGTTCTTC,CASKYGITPSYNEQFF
TRBD1,TRBV5-6,TRBJ2-1,.,TGTGCCAGCAGCGTGACAGGGCAGAGGTTCTTC,CASSVTGQRFF
TRBD1,TRBV27,TRBJ2-7,.,TGTGCCAGCAGTTCCACCGGGACAGGGGCTTTAGAGCAGTACTTC,CASSSTGTGALEQYF
.,TRBV7-9,TRBJ1-2,.,TGTGCCAGCAGCATCGACACAGACTTCTATGGCTACACCTTC,CASSIDTDFYGYTF
TRBD1,TRBV25-1,TRBJ1-6,.,TGTGCCAGCAGTGAGGGGGACAGCTATAATTCACCCCTCCACTTT,CASSEGDSYNSPLHF
.,TRBV7-6,TRBJ2-3,.,TGTGCCAGCAGCTTAGCGCGAGGGGCCGCAGATACGCAGTATTTT,CASSLARGAADTQYF
TRBD2,TRBV7-2,TRBJ2-3,.,TGTGCCAGCAGCCTAGGACTAGCGGGCAGTGGGGATACGCAGTATTTT,CASSLGLAGSGDTQYF
.,TRBV7-2,TRBJ1-5,few,TGTGCCAGCAGCTTAGATTGGCAGCCCCAGCATTTT,CASSLDWQPQHF
.,TRBV5-1,TRBJ2-7,.,TGCGCCAGCAGCTTAGGCGGCGAGCAGTACTTC,CASSLGGEQYF
.,TRBV5-1,TRBJ1-2,.,TGCGCCAGCAGCTTACAGGGTGCCTATGGCTACACCTTC,CASSLQGAYGYTF
TRBD1,TRBV4-1,TRBJ2-5,.,TGCGCCAGCAGCCTCGGGACAGGGCTGATGGAGACCCAGTACTTC,CASSLGTGLMETQYF
.,TRBV29-1,TRBJ2-3,.,TGCAGCGTTGTATTCTACGAGATGAATACGCAGTATTTT,CSVVFYEMNTQYF
.,TRBV6-5,TRBJ1-5,.,TGTGCCAGCAGGCCCGGGACGGCTTATCAGCCCCAGCATTTT,CASRPGTAYQPQHF
TRBD1,TRBV7-8,TRBJ2-7,.,TGTGCCAGCAGCTCAGGACAGGGGAGGGAGCAGTACTTC,CASSSGQGREQYF